The next 8 T cell receptor beta chains were all read from a single sample in a study of T cell repertoires in cytomegalovirus infection. TCRdb analysed the reads with MiXCR anew, one entry per CDR3 protein. The repertoire holds more than 500,000 distinct CDR3 sequences, approximately 17% seen once, with about 24% in the top ten. The specimen was CD8+ T cells from PBMCs. The receptors shown here come from a human donor in good health (CMV status not recorded). Some clones in this sample may be carry-over from other donors' samples.

The rearrangement joins TRBV4-1 to TRBJ2-7; D is possibly TRBD2 (5 bases). The germline V and J ends were trimmed by 1 base and 2 bases, with 9 bases remaining between them. CDR1 is MGHRA and CDR2 is YSYEKL in the germline V gene. The CDR3 length is 14 residues. CDR3 in amino acids: CASSQGTLAYEQYF. In nucleotides, the CDR3 is TGCGCCAGCAGCCAAGGGACTCTCGCCTACGAGCAGTACTTC.

The chain joins TRBV27 to TRBJ1-2, with D perhaps matching TRBD1 (5 bases). Trimming took off 0 bases at V and 8 bases at J, with 13 bases between the two ends. This CDR3 region has 14 residues. In germline, CDR1 is MNHEY, CDR2 SMNVEV (reference sequence). CDR3 sequence: CASSLSPTVDGYTF. For the CDR3, the DNA is TGTGCCAGCAGTTTATCGCCGACAGTCGACGGCTACACCTTC.

This clonotype was seen many times. The V and J genes are TRBV28 and TRBJ2-1; D possibly uses TRBD1 or TRBD2 (6 bases each). The germline V and J ends were trimmed by 6 bases and 8 bases, with 26 bases remaining between them. CDR3 length: 17 amino acids. Germline V gene lookup returns CDR1 MDHEN and CDR2 SYDVKM. The CDR3 region is CASRILSQGGGKDEQFF. The CDR3 DNA reads as TGTGCCAGCAGGATTCTATCCCAAGGGGGAGGAAAGGATGAGCAGTTCTTC.

This clonotype occurred many times. CDR3 amino acids: CASSQGLAGGRTLKGTQYF. The CDR3 nucleotides are TGCGCCAGCAGCCAAGGGCTAGCGGGGGGACGAACCCTCAAAGGGACCCAGTACTTC. The chain couples TRBV4-1 to TRBJ2-5, with TRBD2 matching 11 bases. The CDR3 length is 19 residues. V trimming: 1 base; J trimming: 7 bases; junction bases outside the gene matches: 17. CDR1 is MGHRA and CDR2 is YSYEKL in the germline V gene.

A few counts support this clonotype. The gene calls are TRBV28 and TRBJ2-1, with 8 bases that match TRBD2. Germline CDR1 MDHEN, CDR2 SYDVKM. This CDR3 spans 17 amino acids. V lost 5 bases to trimming and J lost 4 bases; unmatched junction nucleotides: 13. The CDR3 sequence: CASSPPTSGLRYNEQFF. As DNA, the CDR3 is TGTGCCAGCAGTCCGCCCACTAGCGGTTTAAGGTACAATGAGCAGTTCTTC.

There are many counts of this clonotype. CDR3 in DNA: TGTGCCAGCAGCTTAGAGGGACAGATAAACAATCAGCCCCAGCATTTT. Protein sequence: CASSLEGQINNQPQHF. The V and J genes are TRBV7-2 and TRBJ1-5; 7 bases agree with TRBD1. Germline V CDR1 and CDR2: SGHTA, FQGNSA. J was trimmed by 3 bases and V by 1 base; bases with no gene match: 6. CDR3 size: 16 residues.

The chain couples TRBV27 to TRBJ1-4; no clear D gene. The V gene lost 7 bases and the J gene lost 7 bases, with 16 bases spanning the gap. The CDR3 consists of 14 residues. Germline CDR1 and CDR2: MNHEY and SMNVEV (reference sequence). The CDR3 region has the DNA TGTGCCAGCACCGGAGGTTCATTCGGTGAAAAACTGTTTTTT. Residues: CASTGGSFGEKLFF.

The chain combines TRBV9 with TRBJ2-3, with D perhaps being TRBD1 or TRBD2 (5 bases each). This CDR3 spans 17 amino acids. The V end was cut by 0 bases, the J end by 2 bases, with 16 bases between. Germline V CDR1 and CDR2: SGDLS, YYNGEE. The CDR3 reads CASSVATWGRDTDTQYF. In DNA form, the CDR3 reads TGTGCCAGCAGCGTAGCTACGTGGGGGAGAGACACAGATACGCAGTATTTT.